Each of the 29 T cell receptor beta chains below was sequenced from the same sample in a study of cytomegalovirus exposure and HLA in healthy donors. The PCR contained 60 Vbeta and 13 Jbeta primers. Only in-frame clones appear in the TCRdb table, and some are missing; sequencing was by immunoSEQ multiplex PCR. The table records around 140,000 clones, roughly 9.6% of them present only once. The sequenced sample consisted of PBMCs. These TCRs come from a woman aged 40 to 55 in good health and CMV-seropositive.

There are a few counts of this clone. As DNA, the CDR3 is TGTGCCAGTAGTATTCGGACAGTTGGTGAAAAACTGTTTTTT. This encodes CASSIRTVGEKLFF. The chain has TRBV19 and TRBJ1-4; D perhaps matches TRBD1 (6 bases). Germline V gene lookup returns CDR1 LNHDA and CDR2 SQIVND (reference sequence). The CDR3 is 14 residues long. Between the trimmed V and J ends, which lost 3 bases and 7 bases, there was a span of 12 bases.

This clone came up a few times. The J gene is TRBJ2-5, the V gene TRBV27; D might be TRBD2 (7 bases). The CDR3 extends over 14 amino acids. Between the trimmed V and J ends, which lost 5 bases and 5 bases, there was a span of 15 bases. Germline-derived CDR1 and CDR2 are MNHEY and SMNVEV (reference sequence). The CDR3 sequence is CASSQVGGGETQYF. CDR3 bases: TGTGCCAGCAGTCAAGTGGGAGGGGGGGAGACCCAGTACTTC.

Of note for this clone: The junction departs from the called germline gene at one end, perhaps through a read error. The chain joins TRBV19 to TRBJ1-2; D ambiguous. Germline V gene sequence: CDR1 LNHDA, CDR2 SQIVND (reference sequence). This CDR3 is 14 amino acids long. DNA for the CDR3: TGTGCCAGTACCGGACTTGGATCCGCGAAAGGCTACCCCTTC. The encoded protein is CASTGLGSAKGYPF. The full variable domain, its missing parts supplied by reference TRBV19 and TRBJ1-2, is DGGITQSPKYLFRKEGQNVTLSCEQNLNHDAMYWYRQDPGQGLRLIYYSQIVNDFQKGDIAEGYSVSREKKESFPLTVTSAQKNPTAFYLCASTGLGSAKGYPFGSGTRLTVV.

The chain has TRBV11-3 and TRBJ1-1, with 9 bases that match TRBD1. The V and J ends lost 1 base and 5 bases, in that order; junction bases with no gene match: 5. CDR3 length equals 15 residues. The germline gives CDR1 SGHNT, CDR2 YENEEA. CDR3 loop: CASSLGGTGNTEAFF. DNA of the CDR3: TGTGCCAGCAGCTTAGGCGGGACAGGGAATACTGAAGCTTTCTTT.

J is TRBJ2-3 and V is TRBV7-3; TRBD2 aligns across 9 bases. CDR3 length: 16 residues. The germline V gene has CDR1 SGHTA and CDR2 FQGTGA. The junction had 10 bases not matched to a gene; V was cut back by 5 bases and J by 4 bases. CDR3 DNA sequence: TGTGCCAGCAGCCTCGGGACTAGCCCAATCGCAGATACGCAGTATTTT. Translated, it gives CASSLGTSPIADTQYF.

This clone came up a few times. The V gene is TRBV5-1, the J gene TRBJ2-7; 10 bases agree with TRBD2. V lost 5 bases to trimming and J lost 4 bases; unmatched junction nucleotides: 9. The CDR3 consists of 15 residues. Germline CDR1 SGHRS, CDR2 YFSETQ. CDR3 protein: CASSPLAGVGYEQYF. The CDR3 DNA is TGCGCCAGCAGTCCGCTAGCGGGGGTAGGTTACGAGCAGTACTTC.

This clone turned up a few times. J is TRBJ2-5 and V is TRBV5-4, with 7 bases identical to TRBD1. CDR1 and CDR2 (germline): SGHNT, YYREEE (reference sequence). CDR3 length equals 15 residues. V lost 0 bases, J lost 5 bases, and 7 bases stayed unmatched. CDR3 bases: TGTGCCAGCAGCTTGGTAGGGGGCGTTGGGGAGACCCAGTACTTC. Translated: CASSLVGGVGETQYF.

This clone was counted only a few times. CDR3 sequence: CATSSYRGQETQYF. In DNA form, the CDR3 reads TGTGCCACCAGCAGCTACAGGGGGCAAGAGACCCAGTACTTC. V and J are TRBV15 and TRBJ2-5; 8 nucleotides align to TRBD1. The CDR3 has 14 amino acids. Germline V gene data show CDR1 as LNHNV and CDR2 as YYDKDF (reference sequence). Trimming removed 3 bases from V and 2 bases from J; junction bases left unmatched: 2.

The chain is built from TRBV15 and TRBJ2-7; 8 bases line up with TRBD1. V dropped 4 bases and J dropped 4; count of bases not matched to a gene: 9. The CDR3 extends over 15 amino acids. Germline V gene sequence: CDR1 LNHNV, CDR2 YYDKDF (reference sequence). The CDR3 sequence is CATSISTGAPYEQYF. The CDR3 nucleotides are TGTGCCACCAGCATTTCGACAGGGGCCCCTTACGAGCAGTACTTC. Using reference TRBV15 and TRBJ2-7 for the parts outside the CDR3, the full variable domain is DAMVIQNPRYQVTQFGKPVTLSCSQTLNHNVMYWYQQKSSQAPKLLFHYYDKDFNNEADTPDNFQSRRPNTSFCFLDIRSPGLGDTAMYLCATSISTGAPYEQYFGPGTRLTVT.

This clone was seen many times. The V gene is TRBV5-5, the J gene TRBJ1-5; 8 bases line up with TRBD1. V gave up 5 bases and J gave up 4 bases; unmatched junction bases: 2. The CDR3 is 13 residues long. Germline-derived CDR1 and CDR2 are SGHKS and YYEKEE (reference sequence). The CDR3 loop is CASSRTGNQPQHF. The CDR3 DNA is TGTGCCAGCAGTAGGACAGGGAATCAGCCCCAGCATTTT.

The sample holds a few counts of this clone. The chain is built from TRBV6-5 and TRBJ1-1, with 7 bases matching TRBD1. There are 13 residues in the CDR3. CDR1 and CDR2 (germline): MNHEY, SVGAGI. V was clipped by 7 bases and J by 3 bases; unmatched bases: 5. CDR3 DNA: TGTGCCAGCACCCCGACAGGGTACACTGAAGCTTTCTTT. It translates to CASTPTGYTEAFF.

This clone has only a few counts. The chain recombines TRBV2 with TRBJ2-3; 7 positions agree with TRBD1. CDR3 length: 17 amino acids. In germline, CDR1 is SNHLY, CDR2 FYNNEI. Trimming cost V 10 bases and J 3 bases; bases outside gene matches: 19. The CDR3 loop reads CAIRKRATGVWTDTQYF. CDR3 coding DNA: TGTGCCATCCGAAAAAGGGCAACAGGGGTATGGACAGATACGCAGTATTTT.

This clone was recorded a few times. The chain recombines TRBV6-5 with TRBJ1-3, with a tentative D call TRBD1 (6 bases). Trimming took off 6 bases at V and 0 bases at J, with 12 bases between the two ends. Germline V lookup: CDR1 MNHEY, CDR2 SVGAGI. The CDR3 length is 15 residues. CDR3 nucleotides: TGTGCCAGCAGGTCTACAGGGAACTCTGGAAACACCATATATTTT. It is translated as CASRSTGNSGNTIYF.

This clone turned up a few times. This sequence joins TRBV4-3 and TRBJ1-2; D is unresolved. V lost 0 bases to trimming and J lost 5 bases, with 19 bases between them. The CDR3 extends over 17 amino acids. Germline CDR1 is LGHNA and CDR2 is YSLEER. CDR3 amino acids: CASSQDPPGAAFYGYTF. CDR3 DNA: TGCGCCAGCAGCCAAGATCCTCCTGGTGCGGCATTTTATGGCTACACCTTC.

CDR3 in amino acids: CASSVRLAVGNQPQHF. Written as DNA, the CDR3 is TGTGCCAGTAGTGTCCGGTTAGCGGTGGGCAATCAGCCCCAGCATTTT. The chain is built from TRBV19 and TRBJ1-5; D remains ambiguous. CDR3 size: 16 residues. V dropped 5 bases and J dropped 2 bases, with 16 bases sitting between them. CDR1 is LNHDA, CDR2 SQIVND, per germline (reference sequence).

V gene TRBV5-4 combines with J gene TRBJ1-6; D may be TRBD1 (5 bases). With 4 bases removed from V and 7 bases from J, the gap between germline ends came to 15 bases. This CDR3 region has 15 residues. Germline V gene sequence: CDR1 SGHNT, CDR2 YYREEE (reference sequence). The CDR3 sequence: CASSQGTAGNSPLHF. CDR3 nucleotides: TGTGCCAGCAGCCAAGGGACCGCGGGGAATTCACCCCTCCACTTT. The complete variable domain, with remaining parts taken from reference TRBV5-4 and TRBJ1-6, reads ETGVTQSPTHLIKTRGQQVTLRCSSQSGHNTVSWYQQALGQGPQFIFQYYREEENGRGNFPPRFSGLQFPNYSSELNVNALELDDSALYLCASSQGTAGNSPLHFGNGTRLTVT.

This clone appeared a few times. The chain couples TRBV5-1 to TRBJ1-6; TRBD1 agrees at 7 bases. The CDR3 runs 16 residues. Germline V gene lookup returns CDR1 SGHRS and CDR2 YFSETQ. Losses at the gene ends were 4 bases for V and 0 bases for J; bases not matched to a gene: 4. In DNA form, the CDR3 reads TGCGCCAGCAGCCCGGGACAGACCTCCTATAATTCACCCCTCCACTTT. Translation: CASSPGQTSYNSPLHF.

The sample holds a few counts of this clone. The chain couples TRBV2 to TRBJ1-2; tentative D call: TRBD1 (6 bases). This CDR3 has 15 amino acids. Germline V gene sequence: CDR1 SNHLY, CDR2 FYNNEI. Trimming left V 2 bases short and J 2 bases short, with 12 bases between. Here the CDR3 reads CASSEPTRGNYGYTF. In DNA, the CDR3 is TGTGCCAGCAGTGAACCCACCAGGGGCAACTATGGCTACACCTTC. Supplemented by reference TRBV2 and TRBJ1-2, the full variable domain reads EPEVTQTPSHQVTQMGQEVILRCVPISNHLYFYWYRQILGQKVEFLVSFYNNEISEKSEIFDDQFSVERPDGSNFTLKIRSTKLEDSAMYFCASSEPTRGNYGYTFGSGTRLTVV.

This clone was seen only a few times. At one boundary the junction diverges from the germline segment, which might be a read error. The rearrangement links TRBV7-9 to TRBJ2-1; 7 nucleotides align to TRBD2. CDR1 and CDR2 (germline): SEHNR, FQNEAQ (reference sequence). This CDR3 is 13 amino acids long. The CDR3 loop reads CASSLALSGGRVF. The CDR3 DNA sequence: TGTGCCAGCAGCTTAGCTCTGTCGGGAGGTAGGGTCTTC.

This clone has only a few counts. The genes are TRBV4-2 and TRBJ1-4, with 9 nucleotides matching TRBD1. V gave up 7 bases and J gave up 5 bases; unmatched junction bases: 5. CDR1 is LGHNA and CDR2 is YNFKEQ in the germline V gene. CDR3 length: 14 residues. CDR3 amino acids: CASTLDRGNEKLFF. The CDR3 coding sequence is TGTGCCAGCACCCTGGACAGGGGCAATGAAAAACTGTTTTTT.

This clone was seen a handful of times. The genes are TRBV9 and TRBJ2-3; D is possibly TRBD2 (7 bases). Deletions cut 1 base from V and 2 bases from J, with 14 bases between. CDR3 length equals 16 residues. The germline CDR1 and CDR2 sequences are SGDLS and YYNGEE. The CDR3 DNA reads TGTGCCAGCAGCGTATCGACGGGGGGACACACAGATACGCAGTATTTT. As protein: CASSVSTGGHTDTQYF.

This chain links TRBV5-1 with TRBJ1-1, with 8 bases that match TRBD1. The CDR3 loop spans 15 amino acids. Germline V gives CDR1 SGHRS, CDR2 YFSETQ. Trimming removed 5 bases from V and 1 base from J; junction bases left unmatched: 7. The CDR3: CASRPPQGGNTEAFF. DNA of the CDR3: TGCGCCAGCAGGCCTCCACAGGGGGGGAACACTGAAGCTTTCTTT.

The chain carries TRBV4-3 and TRBJ2-3; 10 bases are shared with TRBD2. The CDR3 contains 17 residues. Looked up from germline, CDR1 is LGHNA and CDR2 is YSLEER. Trimming took 0 bases from V and 5 from J; bases not matched to a gene: 8. DNA for the CDR3: TGCGCCAGCAGCCAAGACTGGGCTAGCGGGGGCGGAGATACGCAGTATTTT. Translating gives CASSQDWASGGGDTQYF.

The CDR3: CASSSGLGTEAFF. The CDR3 bases are TGCGCCAGCAGCTCAGGACTTGGAACTGAAGCTTTCTTT. The chain is built from TRBV5-1 and TRBJ1-1; D is unclear. The germline V and J ends were trimmed by 3 bases and 5 bases, with 11 bases remaining between them. Germline loops: CDR1 SGHRS, CDR2 YFSETQ. This CDR3 contains 13 residues.

The gene calls are TRBV5-1 and TRBJ2-5; TRBD1 agrees at 9 bases. The CDR3 sequence is 14 residues long. V was clipped by 4 bases and J by 4 bases; unmatched bases: 5. Germline V gene lookup returns CDR1 SGHRS and CDR2 YFSETQ. CDR3 region: CASSATGGGETQYF. DNA for the CDR3: TGCGCCAGCAGCGCGACAGGGGGGGGAGAGACCCAGTACTTC.

V usage is TRBV5-8 and J usage is TRBJ1-2; D may be TRBD1 (6 bases). CDR1 and CDR2 from the germline V gene are SGHTS and YDEGEE. Trimming pared 6 bases from V and 1 base from J, leaving 10 bases between. This CDR3 spans 13 amino acids. CDR3 DNA sequence: TGTGCCAGCATCAGGGGCCTTAACTATGGCTACACCTTC. Its translation: CASIRGLNYGYTF.

This clone has just a few counts. The chain carries TRBV6-1 and TRBJ1-2, with a weak D call TRBD1 (6 bases). Germline loops: CDR1 MNHNS, CDR2 SASEGT. Trimming left V 4 bases short and J 4 bases short, with 19 bases between. The CDR3 is 16 amino acids. CDR3: CASSGQASTPTYGYTF. The DNA of the CDR3 is TGTGCCAGCAGTGGACAGGCGAGTACTCCAACCTATGGCTACACCTTC.

This chain uses TRBV19 with TRBJ1-6; D remains ambiguous. This CDR3 is 12 amino acids long. In germline, CDR1 is LNHDA, CDR2 SQIVND (reference sequence). V lost 7 bases and J lost 7, with 8 bases in between. CDR3 sequence (DNA): TGTGCCAGTACCACAGCAAATTCACCCCTCCACTTT. Protein sequence: CASTTANSPLHF.

This clone appeared a few times. The chain joins TRBV9 to TRBJ1-4; no clear D. Deletions cut 4 bases from V and 8 bases from J, with 18 bases between. The CDR3 length is 15 residues. From germline, CDR1 is SGDLS and CDR2 YYNGEE. The CDR3 loop is CASSPRGIGTEKLFF. The CDR3 coding sequence is TGTGCCAGCAGCCCCAGAGGAATAGGAACGGAAAAACTGTTTTTT.